This TCR beta chain comes out of a study of blood T cell repertoires in COVID-19. Overall study context: The samples span acute and convalescent COVID-19 from the United States, Italy and Spain. In each case, the material was cDNA or gDNA derived from T cells, B-cell-depleted T cells, or PBMCs.

Study processing details: Amplification of reference gene primers was used by the study to estimate nucleated cell counts. Assay used: immunoSEQ multiplex PCR; TCRdb lists only in-frame clones, some missing. V, J and clone size reflect that table, while D and trimming were determined from the DNA. The profile shows 350,000 or so clones, about 92% of them singletons. The CDR3 runs to 15 residues. V lost 2 bases to trimming and J lost 3 bases, with 11 bases between them. From germline, CDR1 is MNHEY and CDR2 SVGAGI. This sequence was found in a woman aged 60-75 years with COVID-19, enrolled during active disease. The V gene is TRBV6-5, the J gene TRBJ1-3, with D possibly being TRBD1 (6 bases). Input material: peripheral blood. DNA for the CDR3: TGTGCCAGCAGTTACGGGGGGGCTGGTGGAAACACCATATATTTT. Translating gives CASSYGGAGGNTIYF.